This record covers a single T cell receptor beta chain. Its antigen is unidentified. This CDR3 has 13 residues. Germline V gene sequence: CDR1 MNHEY, CDR2 SMNVEV (reference sequence). Deletions cut 3 bases from V and 2 bases from J, with 5 bases between. Primers included in the PCR were 60 Vbeta and 13 Jbeta primers. TCRdb's copy holds only in-frame clones and misses some; the assay was immunoSEQ multiplex PCR. This sample has around 200,000 clones, with 70% to 80% found just once. This sample is part of a study of cytomegalovirus exposure and HLA in healthy donors. Overall study findings and caveats: Presence/absence results assume similar sequencing depth per donor, which may not hold.

The rearrangement links TRBV27 to TRBJ1-5; D unresolved. The sample taken for sequencing was PBMCs. The clonotype was recovered from a woman in her 30s in good health and CMV-seropositive. The CDR3 DNA is TGTGCCAGCAGTTTGAGTGGCAATCAGCCCCAGCATTTT. This translates into CASSLSGNQPQHF.